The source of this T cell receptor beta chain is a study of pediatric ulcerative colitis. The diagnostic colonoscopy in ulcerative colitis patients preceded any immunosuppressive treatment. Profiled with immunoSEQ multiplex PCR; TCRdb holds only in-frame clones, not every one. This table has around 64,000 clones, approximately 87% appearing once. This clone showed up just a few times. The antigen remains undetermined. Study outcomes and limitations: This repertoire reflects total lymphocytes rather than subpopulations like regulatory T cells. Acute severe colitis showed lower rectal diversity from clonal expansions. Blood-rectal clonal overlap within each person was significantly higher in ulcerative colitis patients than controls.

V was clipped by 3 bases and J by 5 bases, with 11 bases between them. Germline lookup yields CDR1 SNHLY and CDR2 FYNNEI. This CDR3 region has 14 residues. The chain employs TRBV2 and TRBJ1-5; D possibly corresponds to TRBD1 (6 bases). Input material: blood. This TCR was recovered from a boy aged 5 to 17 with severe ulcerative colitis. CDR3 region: CASSEGRGDQPQHF. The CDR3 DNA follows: TGTGCCAGCAGTGAGGGCAGGGGAGATCAGCCCCAGCATTTT.